The sequence of this TCR beta chain was determined in a study of tumor and adjacent non-tumor tissue in lung cancer. Whole-study context: Histology: eleven to twelve adenocarcinoma, a couple of squamous cell carcinoma, 1 small cell lung cancer.

The V gene lost 5 bases and the J gene lost 5 bases, with 19 bases spanning the gap. Germline V gene lookup returns CDR1 MGHRA and CDR2 YSYEKL. This CDR3 has 17 residues. A modified ARM-PCR protocol with three rounds of nested PCR amplified TCRbeta. TCRdb re-called the multiplex PCR reads through MiXCR, storing one row per CDR3 protein. Of roughly 140,000 distinct CDR3 sequences in the sample, around 65% were seen once. In this sample, this clonotype turned up many times. Its antigen is not identified. No cell sorting was done before RNA was extracted from the tissue. Study outcomes and limitations: Higher tumor TCR diversity was associated with shorter survival.

Material: lung tumor tissue. The TCR originated in a man aged 60 to 69 with small cell lung cancer. The chain is built from TRBV4-1 and TRBJ1-6; no clear D gene. CDR3 region: CASSWGKVSLDNSPLHF. DNA for the CDR3: TGCGCCAGCAGCTGGGGTAAAGTATCGTTGGATAATTCACCCCTCCACTTT.